What follows are 8 T cell receptor beta chains derived from one specimen sequenced in a study of cytomegalovirus exposure and HLA in healthy donors. This PCR relied on a set of 60 Vbeta primers and 13 Jbeta primers. Assay used: immunoSEQ multiplex PCR; TCRdb lists only in-frame clones, some missing. The sample has under 150,000 clones; about 85% are singletons. Sequencing was done on a sample of PBMCs. The receptors shown here come from a boy between 10 and 17 years old in good health and CMV-seronegative.

V usage is TRBV10-2 and J usage is TRBJ1-6; 9 bases agree with TRBD1. CDR1 is WSHSY, CDR2 SAAADI, per germline. This CDR3 has 16 amino acids. Trimming took 0 bases from V and 7 from J; bases not matched to a gene: 4. CDR3 nucleotides: TGCGCCAGCAGTGAGTCGCTCGGGACAGGGAATTCACCCCTCCACTTT. The encoded protein is CASSESLGTGNSPLHF.

V and J are TRBV9 and TRBJ2-3; no clear D. Per germline, CDR1 SGDLS and CDR2 YYNGEE. V was shortened by 7 bases and J by 7 bases, with 13 bases between the two germline ends. The CDR3 totals 12 residues. This chain's CDR3 is CASGHLTNTQYF. The CDR3 nucleotides read TGTGCCAGCGGGCACTTAACCAATACGCAGTATTTT.

The chain links TRBV25-1 to TRBJ1-4; TRBD1 might be the D (5 bases). Trimming cost V 7 bases and J 0 bases, with 6 bases left between them. The CDR3 is made up of 13 amino acids. From germline, CDR1 is MGHDK and CDR2 SYGVNS. The CDR3 DNA reads TGTGCCAGCACGGGGGCAACTAATGAAAAACTGTTTTTT. This translates into CASTGATNEKLFF.

This clone was found a few times. The CDR3 DNA reads as TGCGCCAGCAGCTTAACAGGGGATTTCGGTGAAGCTTTCTTT. Translated, it gives CASSLTGDFGEAFF. V gene TRBV5-1 combines with J gene TRBJ1-1; 7 bases are shared with TRBD1. Germline loops: CDR1 SGHRS, CDR2 YFSETQ. V lost 2 bases, J lost 7 bases, and 8 bases stayed unmatched. The CDR3 has 14 amino acids.

This rearrangement joins TRBV15 to TRBJ2-3, with unresolved D. Between the trimmed V and J ends, which lost 0 bases and 4 bases, there was a span of 5 bases. The CDR3 extends over 13 amino acids. CDR1 is LNHNV and CDR2 is YYDKDF in the germline V gene (reference sequence). CDR3 bases: TGTGCCACCAGCAGAGATCCGGCAGATACGCAGTATTTT. Residues: CATSRDPADTQYF.

CDR3 coding DNA: TGTGCCAGCAGCCCGGAGGGGACAGTCTCTGGAAACACCATATATTTT. Protein: CASSPEGTVSGNTIYF. The V and J genes are TRBV5-4 and TRBJ1-3, with 7 bases identical to TRBD1. Germline V gene sequence: CDR1 SGHNT, CDR2 YYREEE (reference sequence). The CDR3 covers 16 residues. The V gene end was trimmed by 4 bases and the J gene end by 0 bases; junction bases not matched to a gene: 7.

CDR3: CASSLGQVVDANEKLFF. The CDR3 coding sequence is TGTGCCAGCAGCTTAGGACAGGTGGTCGACGCTAATGAAAAACTGTTTTTT. V and J are TRBV7-9 and TRBJ1-4, with a tentative D call TRBD1 (6 bases). Trimming took 1 base from V and 3 from J, leaving 15 bases between them. The germline gives CDR1 SEHNR, CDR2 FQNEAQ (reference sequence). The CDR3 length is 17 residues.

The chain recombines TRBV6-1 with TRBJ1-2, with a possible D match to TRBD1 (6 bases). Germline V gives CDR1 MNHNS, CDR2 SASEGT. There are 13 residues in the CDR3. The V and J ends lost 4 bases and 4 bases respectively, with 10 bases between them. CDR3 nucleotide sequence: TGTGCCAGCAGTGGACAGGTGGGCTATGGCTACACCTTC. Encoded protein: CASSGQVGYGYTF.